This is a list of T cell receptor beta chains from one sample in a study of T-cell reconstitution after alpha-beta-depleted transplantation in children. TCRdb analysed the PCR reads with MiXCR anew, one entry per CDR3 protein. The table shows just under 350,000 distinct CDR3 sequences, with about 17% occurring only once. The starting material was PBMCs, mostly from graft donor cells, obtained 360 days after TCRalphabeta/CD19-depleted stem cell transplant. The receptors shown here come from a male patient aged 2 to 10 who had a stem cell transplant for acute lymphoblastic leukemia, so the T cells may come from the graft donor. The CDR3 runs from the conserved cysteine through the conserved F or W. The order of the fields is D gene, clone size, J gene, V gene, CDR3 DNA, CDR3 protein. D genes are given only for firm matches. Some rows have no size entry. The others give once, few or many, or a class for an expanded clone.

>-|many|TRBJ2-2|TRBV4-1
TGCGCCAGCAGCCAGGTTGGCCCCCCATTCCCCGGGGAGCTGTTTTTT
CASSQVGPPFPGELFF
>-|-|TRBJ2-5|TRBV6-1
TGTGCCAGCAGTGAGAGACGGACCCGGAGGGGACTCCTGTACCAAGAGACCCAGTACTTC
CASSERRTRRGLLYQETQYF
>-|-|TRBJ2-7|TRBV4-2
TGTGCCAGCAGCCAAGGCCCCCCGGCTTACGAGCAGTACTTC
CASSQGPPAYEQYF
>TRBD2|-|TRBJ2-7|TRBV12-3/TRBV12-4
TGTGCCAGCAGTTTAGGCCAGCTAGCGGGAGTCCACGAGCAGTACTTC
CASSLGQLAGVHEQYF
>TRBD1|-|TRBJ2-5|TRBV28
TGTGCCAGCACCCTGGGACAGGGGGCGGAAGGGACCCAGTACTTC
CASTLGQGAEGTQYF
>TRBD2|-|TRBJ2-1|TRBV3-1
TGTGCCAGCAGCCAAGATCCTTTAGGACTAGCGGGACTTCACTCCTACAATGAGCAGTTCTTC
CASSQDPLGLAGLHSYNEQFF
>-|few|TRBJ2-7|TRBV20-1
TGCAGTGCTAGAACACAGGGCACCACGCTAAACTACGAGCAGTACTTC
CSARTQGTTLNYEQYF
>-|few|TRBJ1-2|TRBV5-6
TGTGCCAGCAGCGGACCGAACTATGGCTACACCTTC
CASSGPNYGYTF
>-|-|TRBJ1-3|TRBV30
TGTGCCTGGGACATTGTCTCTGGAAACACCATATATTTT
CAWDIVSGNTIYF
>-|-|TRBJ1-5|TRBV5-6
TGTGCCAGCAGGGGTAGGTGGGCGGGAGATCAGCCCCAGCATTTT
CASRGRWAGDQPQHF
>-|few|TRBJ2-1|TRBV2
TGTGCCAGCAGTGAATGGTCAGGGGTATACAATGAGCAGTTCTTC
CASSEWSGVYNEQFF
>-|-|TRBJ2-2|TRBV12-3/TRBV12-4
TGTGCCAGCACGGGCCCGGACACCGGGGAGCTGTTTTTT
CASTGPDTGELFF
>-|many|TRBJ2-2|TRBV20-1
TGCAGTGCTAGAGATTGGGGCAGGAACACCGGGGAGCTGTTTTTT
CSARDWGRNTGELFF
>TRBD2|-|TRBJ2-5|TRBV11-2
TGTGCCAGCAGCTTAGATATAACTAGCGGGTACCAAGAGACCCAGTACTTC
CASSLDITSGYQETQYF
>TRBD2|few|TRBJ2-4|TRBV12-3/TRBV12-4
TGTGCCAGCAGTTTATGGCTAGCGGGAATAAACATTCAGTACTTC
CASSLWLAGINIQYF
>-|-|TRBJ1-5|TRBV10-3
TGTGCCATCAGTGGTGGCAATCAGCCCCGGCATTTT
CAISGGNQPRHF